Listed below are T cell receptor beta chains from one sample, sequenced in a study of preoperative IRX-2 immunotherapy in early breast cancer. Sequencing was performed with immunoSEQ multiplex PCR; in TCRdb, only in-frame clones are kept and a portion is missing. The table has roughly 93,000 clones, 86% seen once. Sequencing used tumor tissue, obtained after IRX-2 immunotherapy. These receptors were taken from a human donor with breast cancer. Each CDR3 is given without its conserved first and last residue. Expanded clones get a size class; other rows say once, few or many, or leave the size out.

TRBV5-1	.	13	ASSLGTGGAYEQY
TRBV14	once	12	ASNMLGRTYEQY
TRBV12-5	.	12	ASGDLSSYNEQF
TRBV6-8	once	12	ATGAGDNTGELF
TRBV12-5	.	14	ASGGPGGMSGNTIY
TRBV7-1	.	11	ASSSPNFAEAF
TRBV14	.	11	ASSQQGGGTQY
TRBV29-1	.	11	SVLGTQHAEQY
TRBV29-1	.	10	SVNGGDEKLF
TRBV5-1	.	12	ASSWTGGGDEQY
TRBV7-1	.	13	ASSPDSPTNEKLF
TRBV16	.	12	ASSFRLGAQPQH
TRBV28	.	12	ASSLGPGGTEAF
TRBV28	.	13	ASSFWGTFNYGYT
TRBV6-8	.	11	ASSYSIHAEAF
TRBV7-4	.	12	ASSFVGQHTEAF